A single sample is the source of the 18 T cell receptor beta chains below, sequenced in a study of shared clonotypes between healthy human individuals. The repertoire was sequenced with immunoSEQ multiplex PCR; TCRdb's copy has only in-frame clones and lacks some. The data contain fewer than 850,000 clones, roughly 96% of them singletons. CD8 cells regarded as naive lacked CD45RO, were positively chosen for CCR7, and omitted terminally differentiated effector memory CD45RA+ cells. Sequenced material: naive CD8+ T cells sorted from blood. The receptor set was obtained from a young man in good health.

The chain is built from TRBV6-6 and TRBJ2-7; 10 nucleotides line up with TRBD2. Germline trimming cut 2 bases from V and 6 bases from J; bases unmatched to any gene: 7. From germline, CDR1 is MNHNY and CDR2 SVGAGI (reference sequence). This CDR3 is 15 amino acids long. The CDR3 coding sequence is TGTGCCAGCAGTTACCCCCTAGCGGGAGAGATCGAGCAGTACTTC. It encodes CASSYPLAGEIEQYF.

V and J are TRBV6-1 and TRBJ2-1; weak D call: TRBD2 (5 bases). The CDR3 contains 16 residues. CDR1 and CDR2 from the germline V gene are MNHNS and SASEGT. Trimming cost V 0 bases and J 0 bases, with 9 bases left between them. The CDR3 spells CASSEAMDFSYNEQFF. In DNA form, the CDR3 reads TGTGCCAGCAGTGAAGCGATGGACTTCTCCTACAATGAGCAGTTCTTC.

V gene TRBV29-1 combines with J gene TRBJ2-2, with D perhaps matching TRBD2 (6 bases). This CDR3 has 12 amino acids. Germline loops: CDR1 SQVTM, CDR2 ANQGSEA. Between the trimmed V and J ends, which lost 8 bases and 6 bases, there was a span of 13 bases. CDR3: CSHSGGSGELFF. In nucleotides, the CDR3 is TGCAGCCACTCCGGGGGATCCGGGGAGCTGTTTTTT.

The chain couples TRBV7-9 to TRBJ2-1; D is ambiguous. Trimming left V 5 bases short and J 8 bases short, with 7 bases between. The length of the CDR3 is 11 residues. CDR1 is SEHNR, CDR2 FQNEAQ, per germline (reference sequence). The CDR3 spells CASSPFYEQFF. The CDR3 DNA reads as TGTGCCAGCAGCCCCTTCTATGAGCAGTTCTTC.

The rearrangement links TRBV27 to TRBJ2-3, with no clear D. Trimming took 3 bases from V and 2 from J, leaving 6 bases between them. This CDR3 spans 13 amino acids. Germline V gene sequence: CDR1 MNHEY, CDR2 SMNVEV (reference sequence). The CDR3 is CASSFYFTDTQYF. The CDR3 DNA follows: TGTGCCAGCAGTTTTTACTTCACAGATACGCAGTATTTT.

The table lists this clone with a count of one. The rearrangement joins TRBV28 to TRBJ2-1, with 9 bases identical to TRBD2. The CDR3 has 16 amino acids. Germline V CDR1 and CDR2: MDHEN, SYDVKM. Germline trimming cut 3 bases from V and 7 bases from J; bases unmatched to any gene: 10. The CDR3: CASSLEAGGPGNEQFF. CDR3 sequence (DNA): TGTGCCAGCAGTTTGGAGGCGGGAGGGCCAGGGAATGAGCAGTTCTTC.

This chain connects TRBV11-2 to TRBJ2-5; no reliable D call. The CDR3 has 15 amino acids. Trimming took 3 bases from V and 5 from J, leaving 16 bases between them. CDR1 is SGHAT, CDR2 FQNNGV, per germline. The CDR3 region has the DNA TGTGCCAGCAGCTTTGAGGTCTATTCGAGTGAGACCCAGTACTTC. Translation gives CASSFEVYSSETQYF.

J is TRBJ2-1 and V is TRBV7-9, with D hard to call. The V end lost 5 bases, the J end lost 6 bases, and 8 bases lay between the germline ends. The CDR3 has 12 amino acids. The germline V gene has CDR1 SEHNR and CDR2 FQNEAQ (reference sequence). The CDR3 nucleotides are TGTGCCAGCAGCCCCTTGGTCAATGAGCAGTTCTTC. It specifies CASSPLVNEQFF.

The chain combines TRBV27 with TRBJ2-7; D remains unclear. Looked up from germline, CDR1 is MNHEY and CDR2 is SMNVEV (reference sequence). This CDR3 has 13 residues. Trimming removed 5 bases from V and 3 bases from J, with 11 bases in between. The CDR3 loop reads CASSPSLGYEQYF. CDR3 bases: TGTGCCAGCAGTCCATCGCTAGGCTACGAGCAGTACTTC.

The V and J genes are TRBV4-3 and TRBJ2-7; 8 bases align to TRBD1. Trimming at V came to 5 bases and at J to 3 bases, leaving 9 bases not matched to a gene. The CDR3 runs 15 residues. Germline assignment: CDR1 LGHNA and CDR2 YSLEER. The CDR3 DNA sequence: TGCGCCAGCAGCTCCTCACCACAGGGGGACTACGAGCAGTACTTC. As protein: CASSSSPQGDYEQYF.

The chain recombines TRBV9 with TRBJ1-5; maybe TRBD1 (6 bases). CDR3 length: 14 residues. Per the germline V gene, CDR1 is SGDLS and CDR2 is YYNGEE. V was clipped by 0 bases and J by 9 bases, with 13 bases between them. The CDR3 region has the DNA TGTGCCAGCAGCGTAGAGGAACAGGGACGGCCCCAGCATTTT. Its translation is CASSVEEQGRPQHF.

In its sample, this clone was seen once. This chain uses TRBV13 with TRBJ2-1; TRBD2 aligns across 15 bases. The CDR3 contains 14 residues. Unmatched junction bases numbered 2, after V lost 5 bases and J lost 9 bases. CDR1 is PRHDT and CDR2 is FYEKMQ in the germline V gene (reference sequence). DNA for the CDR3: TGTGCCAGCAGCGTGGGACTAGCGGGAGGTGAGCAGTTCTTC. Translating it yields CASSVGLAGGEQFF.

This clone came up once. The chain employs TRBV11-2 and TRBJ2-7, with TRBD2 matching over 14 bases. The CDR3 is 16 amino acids. Germline CDR1 SGHAT, CDR2 FQNNGV. After removal of 1 base from V and 2 bases from J, the junction contained 1 base not matched to a gene. CDR3 residues: CASSLAGLAGAYEQYF. The CDR3 DNA reads as TGTGCCAGCAGCTTAGCGGGACTAGCGGGGGCCTACGAGCAGTACTTC.

The chain is built from TRBV9 and TRBJ2-7; TRBD2 matches at 8 bases. The germline V gene encodes CDR1 SGDLS and CDR2 YYNGEE. The CDR3 consists of 16 residues. The trim removed 0 bases at V and 0 bases at J, leaving 5 bases unmatched. The CDR3 spells CASSVGASGSSYEQYF. CDR3 DNA sequence: TGTGCCAGCAGCGTAGGGGCCAGCGGGAGCTCCTACGAGCAGTACTTC.

The chain links TRBV29-1 to TRBJ2-1; D possibly matches TRBD1 or TRBD2 (6 bases each). The V end was cut by 3 bases, the J end by 9 bases, with 18 bases between. The CDR3 runs to 14 residues. Germline V gene lookup returns CDR1 SQVTM and CDR2 ANQGSEA. The CDR3: CSVEASAVRGEQFF. The DNA of the CDR3 is TGCAGCGTTGAGGCTAGCGCCGTCAGGGGTGAGCAGTTCTTC.

The J gene is TRBJ2-2, the V gene TRBV6-5, with 7 nucleotides matching TRBD1. The CDR3 spans 13 residues. Trimming took 7 bases from V and 5 from J; bases not matched to a gene: 4. Germline loops: CDR1 MNHEY, CDR2 SVGAGI. The CDR3 is CASTDRVTGELFF. As DNA, the CDR3 is TGTGCCAGCACCGACAGGGTAACCGGGGAGCTGTTTTTT.

This chain connects TRBV6-5 to TRBJ2-7, with a tentative D call TRBD2 (5 bases). V gave up 0 bases and J gave up 3 bases, with 9 bases separating them. CDR1 is MNHEY and CDR2 is SVGAGI in the germline V gene. The length of the CDR3 is 14 residues. The CDR3 nucleotides are TGTGCCAGCAGTTACTCCGAGGGCAACTACGAGCAGTACTTC. Translation gives CASSYSEGNYEQYF.

The CDR3 DNA is TGTGCCAGCACCCTAGGCGGGAGGGAGAATGAGCAGTTCTTC. Its translation: CASTLGGRENEQFF. The J gene is TRBJ2-1, the V gene TRBV5-4, with 9 bases aligning to TRBD2. Germline CDR1 is SGHNT and CDR2 is YYREEE (reference sequence). V lost 6 bases and J lost 7; bases outside the gene matches: 8. There are 14 residues in the CDR3.